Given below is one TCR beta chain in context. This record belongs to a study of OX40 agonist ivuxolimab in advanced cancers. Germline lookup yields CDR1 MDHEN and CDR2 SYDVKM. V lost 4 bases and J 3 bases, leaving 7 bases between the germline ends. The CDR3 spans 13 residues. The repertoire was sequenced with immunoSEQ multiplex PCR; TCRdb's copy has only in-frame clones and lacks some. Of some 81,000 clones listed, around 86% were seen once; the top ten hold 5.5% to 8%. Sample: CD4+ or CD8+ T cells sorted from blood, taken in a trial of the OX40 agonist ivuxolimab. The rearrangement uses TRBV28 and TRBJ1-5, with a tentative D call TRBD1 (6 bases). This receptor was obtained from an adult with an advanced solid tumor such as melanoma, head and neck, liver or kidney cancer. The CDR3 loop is CASSYRDNQPQHF. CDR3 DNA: TGTGCCAGCAGTTACAGGGACAATCAGCCCCAGCATTTT.